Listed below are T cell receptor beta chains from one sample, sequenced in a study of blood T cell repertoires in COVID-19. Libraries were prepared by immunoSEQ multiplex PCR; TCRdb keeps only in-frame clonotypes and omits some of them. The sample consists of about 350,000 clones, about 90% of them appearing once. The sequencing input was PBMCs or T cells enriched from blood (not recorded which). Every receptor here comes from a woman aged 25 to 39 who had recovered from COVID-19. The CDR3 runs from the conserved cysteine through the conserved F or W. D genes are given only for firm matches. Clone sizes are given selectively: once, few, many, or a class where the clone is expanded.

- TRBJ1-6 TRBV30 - CAWSVIFGAGNPLHF TGTGCCTGGAGTGTAATCTTCGGGGCGGGAAATCCCCTCCACTTT
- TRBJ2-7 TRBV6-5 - CASSLSTSSYEQYF TGTGCCAGCAGTCTTAGCACTTCCTCCTACGAGCAGTACTTC
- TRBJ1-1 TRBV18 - CASSPSGSGNTEAFF TGTGCCAGCTCACCCAGTGGGAGTGGCAACACTGAAGCTTTCTTT
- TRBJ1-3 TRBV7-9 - CASSALGPIYF TGTGCCAGCAGCGCCCTCGGTCCCATATATTTT
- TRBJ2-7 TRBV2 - CASMSDRADYEQYF TGTGCCAGCATGTCCGACAGAGCAGATTACGAGCAGTACTTC
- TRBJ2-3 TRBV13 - CASSRKFWDTDTDTQYF TGTGCCAGCAGCCGTAAGTTCTGGGACACCGACACAGATACGCAGTATTTT
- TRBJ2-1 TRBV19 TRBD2 CASSILAGGPYNEQFF TGTGCCAGTAGTATCTTAGCGGGAGGGCCCTACAATGAGCAGTTCTTC
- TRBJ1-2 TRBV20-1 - CSAPGRGYTF TGCAGTGCCCCCGGCAGGGGCTACACCTTC
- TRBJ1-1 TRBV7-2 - CASSLRQITEAFF TGTGCCAGCAGCTTAAGACAGATCACTGAAGCTTTCTTT
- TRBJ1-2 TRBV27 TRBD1 CASRQGQANYGYTF TGTGCCAGCAGACAGGGACAGGCTAACTATGGCTACACCTTC
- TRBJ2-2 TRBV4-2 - CASSDMDTGELFF TGTGCCAGCAGCGACATGGACACCGGGGAGCTGTTTTTT
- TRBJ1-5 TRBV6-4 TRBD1 CASSDSWVGDSGDPQHF TGTGCCAGCAGTGACTCGTGGGTCGGGGACAGTGGAGACCCCCAGCATTTT
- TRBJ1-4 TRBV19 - CASSIGGEKLFF TGTGCCAGTAGTATAGGGGGCGAAAAACTGTTTTTT
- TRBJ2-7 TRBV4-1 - CASSPVGTGAYEQYF TGCGCCAGCAGCCCGGTTGGGACGGGGGCCTACGAGCAGTACTTC
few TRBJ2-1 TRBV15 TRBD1 CATSTLVTGYDEQFF TGTGCCACCAGCACCCTTGTGACAGGGTACGATGAGCAGTTCTTC
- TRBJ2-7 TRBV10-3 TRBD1 CAISDRTGGSYEQYF TGTGCCATCAGTGATAGGACAGGGGGGAGCTACGAGCAGTACTTC
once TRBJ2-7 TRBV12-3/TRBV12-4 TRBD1 CASSRGQGDEQYF TGTGCCAGCAGCCGGGGACAGGGGGACGAGCAGTACTTC
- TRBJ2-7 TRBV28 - CATLEGTAYEQYF TGTGCCACATTGGAGGGGACGGCCTACGAGCAGTACTTC
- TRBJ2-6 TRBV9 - CASSDNSGANVLTF TGTGCCAGCAGCGACAACTCTGGGGCCAACGTCCTGACTTTC
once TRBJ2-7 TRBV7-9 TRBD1 CASSLTGTGKEQYF TGTGCCAGCAGCCTAACCGGGACAGGGAAGGAGCAGTACTTC
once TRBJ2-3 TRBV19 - CATNPGARTSTDTQYF TGTGCCACTAACCCAGGGGCGAGAACTAGCACAGATACGCAGTATTTT
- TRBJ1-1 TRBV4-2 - CASSHSTGMNTEAFF TGTGCCAGCAGCCACAGCACAGGGATGAACACTGAAGCTTTCTTT
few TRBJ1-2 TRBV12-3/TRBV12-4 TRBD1 CASSTGGAYGYTF TGTGCCAGCAGTACAGGGGGGGCCTATGGCTACACCTTC
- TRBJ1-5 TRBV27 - CASSLRGGRNQPQHF TGTGCCAGCAGTTTGCGCGGGGGCAGGAATCAGCCCCAGCATTTT
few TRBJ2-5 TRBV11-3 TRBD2 CASSYETSGRSQETQYF TGTGCCAGCAGCTATGAGACTAGCGGGAGGTCTCAAGAGACCCAGTACTTC
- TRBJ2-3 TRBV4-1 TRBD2 CASSFRTSGGYTDTQYF TGCGCCAGCAGCTTCCGGACTAGCGGGGGATACACAGATACGCAGTATTTT
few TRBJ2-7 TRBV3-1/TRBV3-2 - CASSQDFVTTGPYF TGTGCCAGCAGCCAAGATTTTGTCACAACAGGCCCGTACTTC
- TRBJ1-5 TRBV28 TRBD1 CASSNRDRANQPQHF TGTGCCAGCAGTAACCGGGACAGAGCTAATCAGCCCCAGCATTTT
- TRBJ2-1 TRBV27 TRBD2 CASSPGTSGHNEQFF TGTGCCAGCAGCCCCGGGACTAGCGGTCACAATGAGCAGTTCTTC
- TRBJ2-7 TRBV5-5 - CASSFGSSYEQYF TGTGCCAGCAGCTTCGGGAGCTCCTACGAGCAGTACTTC
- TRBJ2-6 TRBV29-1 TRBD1 CSVSDRAGANVLTF TGCAGCGTATCTGACAGGGCTGGGGCCAACGTCCTGACTTTC
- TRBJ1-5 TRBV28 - CASIRGGRNQPQHF TGTGCCAGCATCCGGGGGGGAAGGAATCAGCCCCAGCATTTT
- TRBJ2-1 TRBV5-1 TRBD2 CASSFLAGEPYNEQFF TGCGCCAGCAGCTTTCTAGCGGGAGAGCCTTACAATGAGCAATTCTTC
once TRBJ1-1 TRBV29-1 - CSVEAVEAFF TGCAGCGTTGAGGCGGTTGAAGCTTTCTTT
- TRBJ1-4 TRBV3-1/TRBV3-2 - CASSQVIGAREKLFF TGTGCCAGCAGCCAAGTAATTGGGGCGAGAGAAAAACTGTTTTTT
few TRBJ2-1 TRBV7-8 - CASSFSTGTYNEQFF TGTGCCAGCAGCTTTAGTACGGGGACCTACAATGAGCAGTTCTTC
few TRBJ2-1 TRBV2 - CASTPSGGLYNEQFF TGTGCCAGCACTCCCTCCGGCGGTCTATACAATGAGCAGTTCTTC
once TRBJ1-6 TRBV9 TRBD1 CASSVGGQRNSPLHF TGTGCCAGCAGCGTAGGGGGACAGCGAAATTCACCCCTCCACTTT
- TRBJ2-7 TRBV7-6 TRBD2 CASSSGGSYAFEQYF TGTGCCAGCAGCTCGGGAGGGTCGTATGCATTCGAGCAGTACTTC
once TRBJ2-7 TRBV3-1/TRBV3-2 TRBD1 CASSARDRDYEQYF TGTGCCAGCAGCGCCCGGGACAGAGACTACGAGCAGTACTTC
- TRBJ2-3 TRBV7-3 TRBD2 CASSPPGLAPSTDTQYF TGTGCCAGCAGCCCGCCGGGACTAGCGCCGAGCACAGATACGCAGTATTTT
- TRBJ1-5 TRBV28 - CASSFPPGYQPQHF TGTGCCAGCAGTTTCCCCCCGGGGTATCAGCCCCAGCATTTT
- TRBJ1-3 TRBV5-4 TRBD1 CASSHTTGNEGGNTIYF TGTGCCAGCAGCCATACGACAGGGAATGAAGGCGGAAACACCATATATTTT
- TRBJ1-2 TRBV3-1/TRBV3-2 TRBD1 CASSQDDRGYGYTF TGTGCCAGCAGCCAAGATGACAGGGGCTATGGCTACACCTTC
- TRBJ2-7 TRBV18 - CASSPPAGTYEQYF TGTGCCAGCTCACCACCGGCGGGAACCTACGAGCAGTACTTC
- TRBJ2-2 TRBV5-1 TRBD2 CASSYPRLAANTGELFF TGCGCCAGCAGCTATCCACGACTAGCGGCCAACACCGGGGAGCTGTTTTTT
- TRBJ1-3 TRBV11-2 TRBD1 CASSTLTGPGNTIYF TGTGCCAGCAGCACCCTGACAGGGCCCGGAAACACCATATATTTT
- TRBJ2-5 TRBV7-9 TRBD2 CARPSGVLATQYF TGTGCCAGACCTAGCGGGGTGTTGGCGACCCAGTACTTC
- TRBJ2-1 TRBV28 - CASRRTPSTYNEQFF TGTGCCAGCAGACGGACACCAAGTACCTACAATGAGCAGTTCTTC
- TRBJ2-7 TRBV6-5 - CASRGNRASEQYF TGTGCCAGCAGGGGTAACAGGGCGAGCGAGCAGTACTTC
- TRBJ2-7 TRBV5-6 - CASSFQDYEQYF TGTGCCAGCAGCTTTCAGGACTACGAGCAGTACTTC
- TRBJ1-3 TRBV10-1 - CALTGGAWGSGNTIYF TGCGCCCTCACAGGTGGAGCCTGGGGCTCTGGAAACACCATATATTTT
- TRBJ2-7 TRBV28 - CASTLGQSDEQYF TGTGCCAGCACCCTCGGACAGTCCGACGAGCAGTACTTC
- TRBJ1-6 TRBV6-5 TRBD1 CASSSPGQGDSPLHF TGTGCCAGCAGTTCTCCTGGACAGGGAGATTCACCCCTCCACTTT
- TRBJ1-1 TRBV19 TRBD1 CASRTDRVAEAFF TGTGCCAGTAGGACGGACAGGGTTGCTGAAGCTTTCTTT
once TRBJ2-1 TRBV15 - CATSKRGDSYNEQFF TGTGCCACCAGCAAACGGGGTGACTCCTACAATGAGCAGTTCTTC